This TCR beta chain was recovered during a study of CD8 T cells in Susac syndrome. On the study more broadly: The sequenced Susac syndrome patients included about six who had clinically active disease and about 8 who were in remission.

Regarding this clonotype: Its antigen is still unknown.

This CDR3 contains 16 residues. V was shortened by 0 bases and J by 3 bases, with 12 bases between the two germline ends. CDR1 is LGHNA, CDR2 YNFKEQ, per germline. RNA was extracted with the RNeasy kit, and a quantity of about 0.45 to 1 ug was reverse transcribed using random hexamers. Amplification of the TCR beta CDR3 was carried out by immunoSEQ multiplex PCR, which spanned a total of 54 Vbeta and 13 Jbeta segments. TCRdb re-analysed the immunoSEQ multiplex PCR reads in MiXCR, keeping a single row per CDR3 protein. The sample lists 95,000 to 150,000 distinct CDR3 sequences, roughly 94% occurring once. Study-level findings and limits: Susac-specific public clones in total CD8+ repertoires numbered some 17; in CD8+ TEMRA repertoires, they numbered five.

Sequencing of TCR beta was carried out in blood CD8+ and CD4+ T cells. Sequenced sample: CD8+ T cells from PBMCs. V gene TRBV4-2 combines with J gene TRBJ1-5; D possibly corresponds to TRBD1 (6 bases). This TCR came from a human donor with Susac syndrome. The CDR3 reads CASSQEWTAFNQPQHF. The CDR3 region has the DNA TGTGCCAGCAGCCAAGAGTGGACAGCGTTCAATCAGCCCCAGCATTTT.